This TCR beta chain was observed in a study of blood T cell repertoires in COVID-19. Study-wide background: The study drew acute and convalescent COVID-19 samples from the United States, Italy and Spain.

Per the authors' pipeline: Researchers report that nucleated cell counts were estimated from reference gene primer amplification. Some clones are missing from TCRdb's copy, which holds only in-frame ones; the method was immunoSEQ multiplex PCR. That table supplies the V and J calls and clone size; D and trimming were determined from the DNA. Of 250,000 to 350,000 clones in the sample, roughly 90% were seen once. With 3 bases removed from V and 0 bases from J, the gap between germline ends came to 6 bases. Per germline, CDR1 SGHNT and CDR2 YYREEE (reference sequence). The CDR3 length is 13 residues. This clonotype was obtained from a woman in her 30s with COVID-19, enrolled during active disease. The source material was peripheral blood. The chain is built from TRBV5-4 and TRBJ1-2; unclear D gene. The CDR3, as DNA: TGTGCCAGCAGCTCCTCTACTAACTATGGCTACACCTTC. Translating it yields CASSSSTNYGYTF.